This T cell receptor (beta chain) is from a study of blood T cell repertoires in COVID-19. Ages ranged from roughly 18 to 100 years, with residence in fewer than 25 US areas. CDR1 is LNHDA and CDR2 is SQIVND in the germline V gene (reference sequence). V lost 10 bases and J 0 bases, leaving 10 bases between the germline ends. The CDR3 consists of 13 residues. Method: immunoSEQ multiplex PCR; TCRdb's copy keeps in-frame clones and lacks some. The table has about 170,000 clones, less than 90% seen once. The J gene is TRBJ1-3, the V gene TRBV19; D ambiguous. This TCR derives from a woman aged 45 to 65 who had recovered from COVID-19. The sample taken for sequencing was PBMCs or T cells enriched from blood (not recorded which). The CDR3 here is CATGLASGNTIYF. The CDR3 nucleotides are TGTGCCACAGGCCTCGCCTCTGGAAACACCATATATTTT.